Detailed here is one T cell receptor beta chain. Repertoires were generated with immunoSEQ multiplex PCR, while TCRdb's copy carries only in-frame clones and drops some. The data contain about 400,000 clones, approximately 95% of them singletons. The sample comes from a study of shared T cell receptors in the human thymus. Per germline, CDR1 MNHNY and CDR2 SVGAGI (reference sequence). Trimming pared 7 bases from V and 2 bases from J, leaving 16 bases between. The CDR3 has 15 residues. The sequencing sample was made of thymocytes. This chain joins TRBV6-6 and TRBJ2-3; D remains unclear. This receptor was obtained from a human donor. The CDR3: CASTPSRTSTDTQYF. The DNA for the CDR3 is TGTGCCAGCACCCCCAGCCGAACCTCCACAGATACGCAGTATTTT.